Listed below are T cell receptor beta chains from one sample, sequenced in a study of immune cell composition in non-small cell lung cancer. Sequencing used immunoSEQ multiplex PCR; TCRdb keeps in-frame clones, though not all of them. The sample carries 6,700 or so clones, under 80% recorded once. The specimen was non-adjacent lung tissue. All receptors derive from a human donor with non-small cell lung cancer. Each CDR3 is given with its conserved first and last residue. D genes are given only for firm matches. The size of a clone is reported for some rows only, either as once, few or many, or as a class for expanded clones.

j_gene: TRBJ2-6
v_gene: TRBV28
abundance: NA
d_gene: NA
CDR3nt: TGTGCCATCCTTGGCGGAGGGAGCGTCCTGACTTTC
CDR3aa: CAILGGGSVLTF

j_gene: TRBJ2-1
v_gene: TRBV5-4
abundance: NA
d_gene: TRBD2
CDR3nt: TGTGCCAGCAGCACCGGACTAGCGGGCAATGAGCAGTTCTTC
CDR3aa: CASSTGLAGNEQFF

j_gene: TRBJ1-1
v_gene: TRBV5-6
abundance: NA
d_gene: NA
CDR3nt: TGTGCCAGCAGCTTGACCAGGGATCGTTTTTCCTCTGAAGCTTTCTTT
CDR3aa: CASSLTRDRFSSEAFF

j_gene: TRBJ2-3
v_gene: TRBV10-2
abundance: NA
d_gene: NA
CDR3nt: TGCGCCAGCAGCACTAGCACCCGCACAGATACGCAGTATTTT
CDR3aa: CASSTSTRTDTQYF

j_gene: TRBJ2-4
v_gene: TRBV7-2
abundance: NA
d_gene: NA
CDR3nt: TGTGCCAGCAGCTTAGTAGAGAACATTCAGTACTTC
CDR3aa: CASSLVENIQYF

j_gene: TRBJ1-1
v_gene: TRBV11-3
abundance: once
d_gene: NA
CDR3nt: TGTGCCAGCAGTCTTACAGGGTTGAACACTGAAGCTTTCTTT
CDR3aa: CASSLTGLNTEAFF

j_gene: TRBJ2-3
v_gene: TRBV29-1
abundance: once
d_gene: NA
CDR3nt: TGCAGCGTCGTTCCCACAGATACGCAGTATTTT
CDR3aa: CSVVPTDTQYF

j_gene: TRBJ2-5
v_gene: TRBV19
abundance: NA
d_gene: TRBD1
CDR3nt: TGTGCCAGTAGTCGATGGGGACAGGGACCAGAGACCCAGTACTTC
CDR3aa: CASSRWGQGPETQYF

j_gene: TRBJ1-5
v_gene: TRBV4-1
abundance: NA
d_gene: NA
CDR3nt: TGCGCCAGCAGCCTCGGGGGAGGGGACTGGAATCAGCCCCAGCATTTT
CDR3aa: CASSLGGGDWNQPQHF

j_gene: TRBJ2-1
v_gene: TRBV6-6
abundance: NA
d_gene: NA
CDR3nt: TGTGCCAGCAGAACCAAGGGGGATGAGCAGTTCTTC
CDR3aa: CASRTKGDEQFF

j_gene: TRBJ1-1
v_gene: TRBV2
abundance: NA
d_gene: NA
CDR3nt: TGTGCCAGCAGTGAGCCGGGTAAAACTGAAGCTTTCTTT
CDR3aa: CASSEPGKTEAFF

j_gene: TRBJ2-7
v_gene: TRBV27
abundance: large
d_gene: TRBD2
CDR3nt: TGTGCCAGCAGTAAGGACGGGGGGTCCTCCTACGAGCAGTACTTC
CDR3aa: CASSKDGGSSYEQYF

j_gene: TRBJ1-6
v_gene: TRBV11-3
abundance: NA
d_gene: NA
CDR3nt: TGTGCCAGCAGCTCTCTGAATTCACCCCTCCACTTT
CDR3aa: CASSSLNSPLHF

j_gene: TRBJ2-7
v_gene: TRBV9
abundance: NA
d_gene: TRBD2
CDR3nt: TGTGCCAGCAGCGGGGCGGGAGAAAATGGGCAGTACTTC
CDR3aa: CASSGAGENGQYF

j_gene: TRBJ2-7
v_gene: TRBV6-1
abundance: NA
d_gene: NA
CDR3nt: TGTGCCAGCAGCCGGTCCTACGAGCAGTACTTC
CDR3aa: CASSRSYEQYF

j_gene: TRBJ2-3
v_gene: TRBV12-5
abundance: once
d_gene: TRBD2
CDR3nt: TGTGCTAGTGGCCCCGGGGGGGGCGGGAGAAGCGCAGATACGCAGTATTTT
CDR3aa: CASGPGGGGRSADTQYF

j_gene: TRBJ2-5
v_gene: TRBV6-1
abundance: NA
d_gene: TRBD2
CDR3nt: TGTGCCAGCAGTGAACCCCTAGCGGGGGTCAGAGAGACCCAGTACTTC
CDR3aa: CASSEPLAGVRETQYF

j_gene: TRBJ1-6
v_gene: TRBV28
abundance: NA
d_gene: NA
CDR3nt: TGTGCCAGCAGTTTTTGGGGGCTGTCTAGATCACCCCTCCACTTT
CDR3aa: CASSFWGLSRSPLHF

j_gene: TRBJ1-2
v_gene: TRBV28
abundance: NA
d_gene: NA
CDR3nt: TGTGCCAGCAGTTTATCCCTACAGGGTAGCTATGGCTACACCTTC
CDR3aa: CASSLSLQGSYGYTF

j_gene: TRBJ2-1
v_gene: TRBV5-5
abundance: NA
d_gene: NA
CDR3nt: TGTGCCACACAAACCGGAGGACCCAATGAGCAGTTCTTC
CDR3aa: CATQTGGPNEQFF

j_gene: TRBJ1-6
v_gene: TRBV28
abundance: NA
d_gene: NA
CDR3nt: TGTGCCAGCAGTTCTTACGGGCTCGGGGGCTATAATTCACCCCTCCACTTT
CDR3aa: CASSSYGLGGYNSPLHF

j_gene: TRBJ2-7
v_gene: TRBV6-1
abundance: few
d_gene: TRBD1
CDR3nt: TGTGCCAGCAGGAACACCGGGACAGGGGGCGTCGAGCAGTACTTC
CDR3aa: CASRNTGTGGVEQYF

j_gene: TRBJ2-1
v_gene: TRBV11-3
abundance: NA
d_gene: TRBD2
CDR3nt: TGTGCCAGCAGCTTAGTGCGAGCGGGGTACAATGAGCAGTTCTTC
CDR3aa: CASSLVRAGYNEQFF

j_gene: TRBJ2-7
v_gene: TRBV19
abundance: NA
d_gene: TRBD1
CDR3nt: TGTGCCAGTAGTACGACAGGGTCCTACGAGCAGTACTTC
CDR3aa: CASSTTGSYEQYF

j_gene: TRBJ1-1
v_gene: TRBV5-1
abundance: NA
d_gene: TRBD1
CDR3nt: TGCGCCAGCAGCCCGGATGGCAGGGGGCCGACTGAAGCTTTCTTT
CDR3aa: CASSPDGRGPTEAFF

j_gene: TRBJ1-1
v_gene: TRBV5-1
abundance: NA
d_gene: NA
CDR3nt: TGCGCCACCGCGCTTGGTGGGGCTAGGAACACTGAAGCTTTCTTT
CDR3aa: CATALGGARNTEAFF

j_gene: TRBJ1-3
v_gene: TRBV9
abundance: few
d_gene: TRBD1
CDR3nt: TGTGCCAGCAGCAAAGGACAGGCGGGCTCTGGAAACACCATATATTTT
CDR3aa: CASSKGQAGSGNTIYF

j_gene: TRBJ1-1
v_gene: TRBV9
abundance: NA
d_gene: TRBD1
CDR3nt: TGTGCCAGCAGCGAGACAGGGGTAGGGAACACTGAAGCTTTCTTT
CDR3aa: CASSETGVGNTEAFF

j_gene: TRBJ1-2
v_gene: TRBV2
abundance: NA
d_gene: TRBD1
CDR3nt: TGTGCCAGCAGTGCAGCACGGACAGGGATAGGCTACACCTTC
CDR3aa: CASSAARTGIGYTF

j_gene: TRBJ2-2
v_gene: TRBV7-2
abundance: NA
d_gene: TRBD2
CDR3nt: TGTGCCAGCAGCCCAGGGACTAGCGGGAGTCAGTTTTTT
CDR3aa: CASSPGTSGSQFF

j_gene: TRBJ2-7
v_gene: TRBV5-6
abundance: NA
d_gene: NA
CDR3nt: TGTGCCAGCAGCTTATTCCAGGGGGGCGAGCAGTACTTC
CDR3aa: CASSLFQGGEQYF

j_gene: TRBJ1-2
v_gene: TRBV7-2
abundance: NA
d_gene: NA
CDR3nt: TGTGCCAGCAGCTTAGGGAGGCCGAATGGCTACACCTTC
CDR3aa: CASSLGRPNGYTF

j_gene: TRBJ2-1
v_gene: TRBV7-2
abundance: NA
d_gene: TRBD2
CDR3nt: TGTGCCAGCAGCTCGGGACTAGCGGGAGGGGCCCCCAATGAGCAGTTCTTC
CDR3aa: CASSSGLAGGAPNEQFF

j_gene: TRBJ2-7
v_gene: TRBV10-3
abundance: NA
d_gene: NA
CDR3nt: TGTGCCAGCAACCAAAGCCCCCCCGGGTCCGGTCGCGAGCAGTACTTC
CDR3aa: CASNQSPPGSGREQYF

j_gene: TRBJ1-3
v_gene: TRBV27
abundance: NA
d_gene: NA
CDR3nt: TGTGCCCGCATTGCCAGGGATGAAAACACCATATATTTT
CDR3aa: CARIARDENTIYF

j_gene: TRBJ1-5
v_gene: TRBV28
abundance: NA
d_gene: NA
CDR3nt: TGTGCCAGCAGCTTCCCGGCTCGGAGTCAGCCCCAGCATTTT
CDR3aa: CASSFPARSQPQHF